A single T cell receptor beta chain is shown here with its context. The data were taken from a study of shared clonotypes between healthy human individuals. Some clones are missing from TCRdb's copy, which holds only in-frame ones; the method was immunoSEQ multiplex PCR. This sample has millions of clones, with approximately 95% found just once. The TCR sequence derives from a man between 18 and 35 years old in good health. Some clones in this sample may be carry-over from other donors' samples. The sequenced sample was naive CD4+ T cells from PBMCs. Specified subset: CD45RA+ positively selected.

For the CDR3, the DNA is TGTGCCAGCCGGACAGCCCTCAATCAGCCCCAGCATTTT. Translating it yields CASRTALNQPQHF. The chain carries TRBV18 and TRBJ1-5; D might be TRBD1 (6 bases). Germline V gives CDR1 KGHSH, CDR2 LQKENI. The CDR3 length is 13 residues. Trimming stripped 8 bases from V and 3 bases from J, with 11 bases between.